This note documents a single T cell receptor (beta chain) sequence. TCRdb called the RT-PCR reads again in MiXCR, with one record for every CDR3 protein. Among almost 700,000 distinct CDR3 sequences listed, 12% to 15% were seen once. This CDR3 spans 15 amino acids. The V end was cut by 0 bases, the J end by 2 bases, with 8 bases between. Per germline, CDR1 MNHEY and CDR2 SVGAGI. Sequenced sample: memory CD4+ T cells from blood. The receptor's source is a female donor in good health, serving as a healthy control. J is TRBJ1-3 and V is TRBV6-5; no clear D gene. This CDR3 reads CASSYSTITGNTIYF. The DNA for the CDR3 is TGTGCCAGCAGTTACTCTACAATCACTGGAAACACCATATATTTT.